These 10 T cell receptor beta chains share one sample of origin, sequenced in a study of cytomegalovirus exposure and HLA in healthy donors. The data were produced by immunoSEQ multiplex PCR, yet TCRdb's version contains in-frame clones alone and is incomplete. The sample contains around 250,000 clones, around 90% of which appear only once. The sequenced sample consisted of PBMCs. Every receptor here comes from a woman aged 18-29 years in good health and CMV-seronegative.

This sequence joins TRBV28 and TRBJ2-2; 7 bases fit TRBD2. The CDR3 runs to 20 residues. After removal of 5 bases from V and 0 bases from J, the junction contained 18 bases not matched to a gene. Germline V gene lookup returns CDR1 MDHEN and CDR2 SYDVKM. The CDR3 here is CASSPFRGGAHSPNTGELFF. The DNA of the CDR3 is TGTGCCAGCAGTCCCTTCCGCGGGGGAGCCCACAGCCCGAACACCGGGGAGCTGTTTTTT.

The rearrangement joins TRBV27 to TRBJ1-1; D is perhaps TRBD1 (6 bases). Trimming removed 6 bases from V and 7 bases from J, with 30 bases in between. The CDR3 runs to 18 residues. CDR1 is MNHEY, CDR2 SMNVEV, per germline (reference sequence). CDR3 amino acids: CASSLEGPRGGAQVEAFF. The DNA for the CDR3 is TGTGCCAGCAGCTTGGAAGGGCCCCGGGGGGGGGCCCAGGTTGAAGCTTTCTTT.

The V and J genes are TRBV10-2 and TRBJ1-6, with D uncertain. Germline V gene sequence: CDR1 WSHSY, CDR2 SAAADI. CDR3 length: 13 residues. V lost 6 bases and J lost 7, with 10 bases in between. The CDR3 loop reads CASRRQPNSPLHF. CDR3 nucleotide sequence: TGCGCCAGCAGGCGGCAACCAAATTCACCCCTCCACTTT.

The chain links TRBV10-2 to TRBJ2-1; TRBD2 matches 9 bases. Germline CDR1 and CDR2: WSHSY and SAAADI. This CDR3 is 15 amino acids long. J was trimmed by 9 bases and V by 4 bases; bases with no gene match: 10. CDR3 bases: TGCGCCAGCAGTGGATGGCGGGGGGGCCTTAGTGAGCAGTTCTTC. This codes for CASSGWRGGLSEQFF.

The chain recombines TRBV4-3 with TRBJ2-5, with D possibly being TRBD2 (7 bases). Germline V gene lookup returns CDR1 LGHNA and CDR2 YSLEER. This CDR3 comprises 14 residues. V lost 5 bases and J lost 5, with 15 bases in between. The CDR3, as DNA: TGCGCCAGCAGCAGGGGAGGGGGTCGGGAGACCCAGTACTTC. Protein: CASSRGGGRETQYF.

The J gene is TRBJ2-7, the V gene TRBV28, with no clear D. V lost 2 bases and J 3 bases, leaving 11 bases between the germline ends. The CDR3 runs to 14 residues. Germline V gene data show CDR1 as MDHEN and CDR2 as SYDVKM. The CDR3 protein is CASSLGLQFYEQYF. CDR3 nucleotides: TGTGCCAGCAGTTTAGGTTTACAGTTCTACGAGCAGTACTTC.

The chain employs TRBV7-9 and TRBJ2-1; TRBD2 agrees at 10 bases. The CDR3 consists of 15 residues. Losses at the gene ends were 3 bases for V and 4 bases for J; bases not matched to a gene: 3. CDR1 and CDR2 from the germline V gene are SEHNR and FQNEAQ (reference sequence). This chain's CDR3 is CASSFLAGEYNEQFF. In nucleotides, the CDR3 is TGTGCCAGCAGCTTTCTAGCGGGGGAATACAATGAGCAGTTCTTC. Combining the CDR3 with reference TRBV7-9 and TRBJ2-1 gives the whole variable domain DTGVSQNPRHKITKRGQNVTFRCDPISEHNRLYWYRQTLGQGPEFLTYFQNEAQLEKSRLLSDRFSAERPKGSFSTLEIQRTEQGDSAMYLCASSFLAGEYNEQFFGPGTRLTVL.

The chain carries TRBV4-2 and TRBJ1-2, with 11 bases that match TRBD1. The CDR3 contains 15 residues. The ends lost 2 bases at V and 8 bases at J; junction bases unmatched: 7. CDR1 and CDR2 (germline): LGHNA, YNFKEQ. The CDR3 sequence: CASSQQPGQGGGYTF. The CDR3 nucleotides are TGTGCCAGCAGCCAACAACCGGGACAGGGGGGCGGCTACACCTTC.

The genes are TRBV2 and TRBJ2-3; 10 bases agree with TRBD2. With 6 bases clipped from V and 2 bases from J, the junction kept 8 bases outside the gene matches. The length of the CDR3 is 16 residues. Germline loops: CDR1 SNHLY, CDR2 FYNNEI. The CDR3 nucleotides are TGTGCCAGCAGAGGTTGGACTAGCGGAAACACAGATACGCAGTATTTT. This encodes CASRGWTSGNTDTQYF.

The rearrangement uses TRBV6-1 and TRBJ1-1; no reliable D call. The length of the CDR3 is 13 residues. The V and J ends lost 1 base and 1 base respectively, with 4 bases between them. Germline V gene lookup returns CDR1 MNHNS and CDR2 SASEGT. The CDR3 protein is CASSEVRNTEAFF. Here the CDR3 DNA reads TGTGCCAGCAGTGAAGTCAGGAACACTGAAGCTTTCTTT.